What follows are 25 T cell receptor beta chains derived from one specimen sequenced in a study of blood T cell repertoires in COVID-19. TCRdb keeps only in-frame clones here, not all; method: immunoSEQ multiplex PCR. The sample includes about 240,000 clones, about nine tenths seen only once; the top ten take 7.2%. The sequenced sample was peripheral blood. The receptor source for this set is a man between 60 and 70 years old who had recovered from COVID-19.

J is TRBJ1-5 and V is TRBV7-2; D gene unclear. CDR3 length equals 13 residues. Germline values: CDR1 SGHTA, CDR2 FQGNSA. Trimming left V 5 bases short and J 6 bases short, with 11 bases between. The CDR3 is CASSVTRSQPQHF. DNA for the CDR3: TGTGCCAGCAGCGTAACACGAAGTCAGCCCCAGCATTTT.

The chain has TRBV7-7 and TRBJ2-1; 8 bases map to TRBD2. CDR3 length: 15 residues. Losses at the gene ends were 5 bases for V and 3 bases for J; bases not matched to a gene: 6. Germline CDR1 SSHAT, CDR2 FNYEAQ (reference sequence). In nucleotides, the CDR3 is TGTGCCAGCAGCCTCGGGGGGGGACTCTACAATGAGCAGTTCTTC. Protein: CASSLGGGLYNEQFF.

V is TRBV5-1 and J is TRBJ2-2; 7 positions match TRBD1. In germline, CDR1 is SGHRS, CDR2 YFSETQ. This CDR3 contains 15 residues. Losses at the gene ends were 2 bases for V and 4 bases for J; bases not matched to a gene: 5. The CDR3 reads CASSFRQGATGELFF. The CDR3 region has the DNA TGCGCCAGCAGCTTCCGACAGGGAGCCACCGGGGAGCTGTTTTTT. Variable domain in full (rest from reference TRBV5-1 and TRBJ2-2): KAGVTQTPRYLIKTRGQQVTLSCSPISGHRSVSWYQQTPGQGLQFLFEYFSETQRNKGNFPGRFSGRQFSNSRSEMNVSTLELGDSALYLCASSFRQGATGELFFGEGSRLTVL.

This chain uses TRBV3-1 (or the pseudogene TRBV3-2) with TRBJ1-3; D is perhaps TRBD1 (6 bases). The CDR3 sequence is 15 residues long. CDR1 LGHDT and CDR2 YNNKEL come from the germline V gene (reference sequence). The V end was cut by 1 base, the J end by 0 bases, with 7 bases between. The CDR3 sequence: CASSQGQASGNTIYF. DNA of the CDR3: TGTGCCAGCAGCCAAGGACAGGCCTCTGGAAACACCATATATTTT.

The chain joins TRBV18 to TRBJ2-2, with D possibly matching TRBD2 (5 bases). The CDR3 runs 14 residues. Looked up from germline, CDR1 is KGHSH and CDR2 is LQKENI. Trimming took 3 bases from V and 6 from J, leaving 11 bases between them. The CDR3 bases are TGTGCCAGCTCACCGGGGAGTGTCTCCGGGGAGCTGTTTTTT. Protein product: CASSPGSVSGELFF. Drawing the rest from reference TRBV18 and TRBJ2-2, the complete variable domain is NAGVMQNPRHLVRRRGQEARLRCSPMKGHSHVYWYRQLPEEGLKFMVYLQKENIIDESGMPKERFSAEFPKEGPSILRIQQVVRGDSAAYFCASSPGSVSGELFFGEGSRLTVL.

This clone turned up a few times. This rearrangement joins TRBV10-3 to TRBJ1-2; TRBD1 is a possible D gene (5 bases). With 7 bases removed from V and 4 bases from J, the gap between germline ends came to 10 bases. The germline V gene encodes CDR1 ENHRY and CDR2 SYGVKD. The CDR3 runs 12 residues. The CDR3 region has the DNA TGTGCCATCACAGGGTTGGGCTATGGCTACACCTTC. It encodes CAITGLGYGYTF.

This clone was detected once. Different DNA sequences within this sample yield the same CDR3. The chain is built from TRBV7-2 and TRBJ2-5, with unresolved D. CDR3 length: 14 residues. The germline V gene encodes CDR1 SGHTA and CDR2 FQGNSA. V lost 1 base and J lost 2, with 8 bases in between. CDR3 loop: CASSLGLPQETQYF. Written as DNA, the CDR3 is TGTGCCAGCAGCTTAGGGCTGCCTCAAGAGACCCAGTACTTC.

The V gene is TRBV6-5, the J gene TRBJ1-4; 8 bases agree with TRBD1. The CDR3 is 15 amino acids. Germline trimming cut 2 bases from V and 4 bases from J; bases unmatched to any gene: 3. CDR1 and CDR2 from the germline V gene are MNHEY and SVGAGI. The CDR3 region is CASSYGDRSNEKLFF. DNA of the CDR3: TGTGCCAGCAGTTACGGGGACAGGAGTAATGAAAAACTGTTTTTT.

The chain combines TRBV11-3 with TRBJ2-1; a weak D match, TRBD1 (5 bases). The CDR3 has 15 amino acids. V lost 1 base to trimming and J lost 9 bases, with 16 bases between them. The V gene's germline CDR1 is SGHNT and CDR2 YENEEA. The CDR3 spells CASSLGLQGIGEQFF. The CDR3 region has the DNA TGTGCCAGCAGCTTAGGTCTCCAGGGAATCGGTGAGCAGTTCTTC.

The rearrangement links TRBV11-2 to TRBJ2-1; 9 bases align to TRBD2. The V gene end was trimmed by 8 bases and the J gene end by 9 bases; junction bases not matched to a gene: 8. The V gene's germline CDR1 is SGHAT and CDR2 FQNNGV. There are 13 residues in the CDR3. DNA for the CDR3: TGTGCCAGCGGGAGGACTAGCGTCCGTGAGCAGTTCTTC. Protein product: CASGRTSVREQFF.

The CDR3 reads CAISERTSGETDTQYF. The CDR3 coding sequence is TGTGCCATCAGTGAACGGACTAGCGGCGAAACAGATACGCAGTATTTT. The J gene is TRBJ2-3, the V gene TRBV10-3, with 10 positions matching TRBD2. Trimming removed 3 bases from V and 3 bases from J; junction bases left unmatched: 6. CDR3 length equals 16 residues. Germline assignment: CDR1 ENHRY and CDR2 SYGVKD.

This sequence joins TRBV2 and TRBJ2-4; TRBD1 agrees at 9 bases. This CDR3 region has 15 residues. Trimming removed 4 bases from V and 7 bases from J; junction bases left unmatched: 8. Germline CDR1 and CDR2: SNHLY and FYNNEI. This chain's CDR3 is CASSGAGTGINIQYF. DNA for the CDR3: TGTGCCAGCAGTGGAGCCGGGACAGGGATCAACATTCAGTACTTC.

The CDR3 region is CASSLSAGGTGNTIYF. The CDR3 DNA is TGTGCCAGCAGTTTATCTGCAGGGGGCACTGGAAACACCATATATTTT. The chain joins TRBV27 to TRBJ1-3, with 8 nucleotides matching TRBD1. Germline V gene data show CDR1 as MNHEY and CDR2 as SMNVEV (reference sequence). Trimming took 0 bases from V and 2 from J; bases not matched to a gene: 3. The CDR3 extends over 16 amino acids.

The J gene is TRBJ2-1, the V gene TRBV5-1; 10 bases line up with TRBD1. Per germline, CDR1 SGHRS and CDR2 YFSETQ. The V segment lost 5 bases and the J segment 5 bases; nucleotides outside the gene matches: 10. The CDR3 runs to 16 residues. CDR3 coding DNA: TGCGCCAGCAGACGTTTCCCCGGGACAGGGGACAATGAGCAGTTCTTC. Protein sequence: CASRRFPGTGDNEQFF.

The V and J genes are TRBV28 and TRBJ1-3; 7 bases are a match to TRBD1. The ends lost 7 bases at V and 4 bases at J; junction bases unmatched: 10. The CDR3 is 15 residues long. Germline V gene data show CDR1 as MDHEN and CDR2 as SYDVKM. The CDR3 DNA is TGTGCCAGCACTAAAAGGGCAGGGGGAGGAAACACCATATATTTT. This sequence encodes CASTKRAGGGNTIYF.

V gene TRBV3-1 (or the pseudogene TRBV3-2) combines with J gene TRBJ2-1; TRBD2 matches 14 bases. The CDR3 spans 17 residues. The germline V gene encodes CDR1 LGHDT and CDR2 YNNKEL (reference sequence). The ends lost 5 bases at V and 5 bases at J; junction bases unmatched: 8. CDR3 in amino acids: CASSVRTSGGINNEQFF. The CDR3 DNA follows: TGTGCCAGCAGCGTTCGGACTAGCGGGGGGATTAACAATGAGCAGTTCTTC.

CDR3 in amino acids: CASSYGTLRNQPQHF. The CDR3 nucleotides read TGTGCCAGTAGTTACGGGACACTGCGCAATCAGCCCCAGCATTTT. The chain employs TRBV19 and TRBJ1-5, with D possibly matching TRBD1 (6 bases). Trimming cost V 5 bases and J 2 bases, with 13 bases left between them. Germline loops: CDR1 LNHDA, CDR2 SQIVND (reference sequence). CDR3 length: 15 residues.

The gene calls are TRBV2 and TRBJ2-2; the match to TRBD2 covers 9 bases. The CDR3 sequence is 14 residues long. CDR1 is SNHLY, CDR2 FYNNEI, per germline. With 5 bases clipped from V and 6 bases from J, the junction kept 4 bases outside the gene matches. CDR3 protein: CASSRGGASGELFF. The CDR3, as DNA: TGTGCCAGCAGTCGCGGGGGGGCTTCCGGGGAGCTGTTTTTT. Based on the CDR3 plus reference TRBV2 and TRBJ2-2, the full variable domain is EPEVTQTPSHQVTQMGQEVILRCVPISNHLYFYWYRQILGQKVEFLVSFYNNEISEKSEIFDDQFSVERPDGSNFTLKIRSTKLEDSAMYFCASSRGGASGELFFGEGSRLTVL.

The chain has TRBV5-5 and TRBJ2-7; D may be TRBD1 (5 bases). CDR1 is SGHKS, CDR2 YYEKEE, per germline (reference sequence). CDR3 length: 14 amino acids. V lost 1 base, J lost 4 bases, and 12 bases lay in between. Written as DNA, the CDR3 is TGTGCCAGCAGCTTGATTCAGGGCAGGTACGAGCAGTACTTC. Protein product: CASSLIQGRYEQYF.

This chain connects TRBV6-5 to TRBJ1-2; perhaps TRBD1 as D (6 bases). Germline V gene lookup returns CDR1 MNHEY and CDR2 SVGAGI. This CDR3 is built from 13 residues. V was shortened by 7 bases and J by 8 bases, with 17 bases between the two germline ends. CDR3 amino acids: CASTSLGGGGYTF. The CDR3 DNA follows: TGTGCCAGCACCTCCCTAGGGGGGGGAGGCTACACCTTC.

The V gene is TRBV6-5, the J gene TRBJ1-2, with D unclear. Germline CDR1 MNHEY, CDR2 SVGAGI. V was cut by 5 bases and J by 2 bases, with 12 bases left in between. The length of the CDR3 is 14 residues. For the CDR3, the DNA is TGTGCCAGCAGTAGCATGAGAGGGAACTATGGCTACACCTTC. Protein sequence: CASSSMRGNYGYTF.

The CDR3 reads CASRQGVSAGELFF. The DNA of the CDR3 is TGTGCCAGCAGACAGGGGGTCTCGGCCGGGGAGCTGTTTTTT. The chain has TRBV2 and TRBJ2-2, with 8 bases matching TRBD1. V was clipped by 6 bases and J by 6 bases; unmatched bases: 6. Germline values: CDR1 SNHLY, CDR2 FYNNEI. The CDR3 is made up of 14 amino acids.

The chain has TRBV11-2 and TRBJ1-2, with a possible D match to TRBD1 (6 bases). This CDR3 is built from 15 residues. V was cut by 0 bases and J by 6 bases, with 14 bases left in between. The germline V gene has CDR1 SGHAT and CDR2 FQNNGV. CDR3 sequence reads: CASSLDRGGSDGYTF. CDR3 nucleotides: TGTGCCAGCAGCTTAGACAGGGGTGGCTCGGATGGCTACACCTTC.

The V call is TRBV7-2, the J call TRBJ2-1; 11 bases align to TRBD1. J was trimmed by 3 bases and V by 5 bases; bases with no gene match: 6. CDR1 is SGHTA, CDR2 FQGNSA, per germline. This CDR3 has 16 amino acids. CDR3 sequence (DNA): TGTGCCAGCAGCCAGGACAGGGGGCTTCTCTACAATGAGCAGTTCTTC. This codes for CASSQDRGLLYNEQFF. The full variable domain, completed using reference TRBV7-2 and TRBJ2-1, is GAGVSQSPSNKVTEKGKDVELRCDPISGHTALYWYRQSLGQGLEFLIYFQGNSAPDKSGLPSDRFSAERTGGSVSTLTIQRTQQEDSAVYLCASSQDRGLLYNEQFFGPGTRLTVL.

The gene calls are TRBV5-6 and TRBJ2-3; D gene uncertain. Germline loops: CDR1 SGHDT, CDR2 YYEEEE. This CDR3 region has 17 residues. V lost 10 bases, J lost 0 bases, and 24 bases lay in between. CDR3 residues: CASRWMVSATSTDTQYF. The CDR3 DNA reads TGTGCCTCCCGATGGATGGTCAGCGCGACTAGCACAGATACGCAGTATTTT. Complete variable domain (other parts from reference TRBV5-6 and TRBJ2-3): DAGVTQSPTHLIKTRGQQVTLRCSPKSGHDTVSWYQQALGQGPQFIFQYYEEEERQRGNFPDRFSGHQFPNYSSELNVNALLLGDSALYLCASRWMVSATSTDTQYFGPGTRLTVL.